A selection of T cell receptor beta chains follows, all from one sample in a study of blood T cell repertoires in COVID-19. This table comes from immunoSEQ multiplex PCR, and its TCRdb copy is limited to in-frame clones, with some not included. The table lists 55,000 to 90,000 clones, 88% of them singletons. The material sequenced was peripheral blood. The receptors shown here come from a human donor in a cohort sampled during active COVID-19. CDR3s include the opening cysteine and the closing phenylalanine or tryptophan. The D gene is left open where the match is weak. A clone size is listed for some rows: how often the clone was seen (once, few, many), or a class if it is expanded.

.,TRBV15,14,TRBJ2-4,.,CATSRDQVKNIQYF,TGTGCCACCAGCAGAGATCAGGTTAAAAACATTCAGTACTTC
TRBD1,TRBV10-1,15,TRBJ2-2,.,CASSAGTGLSGELFF,TGCGCCAGCAGTGCAGGGACAGGGTTATCCGGGGAGCTGTTTTTT
TRBD1,TRBV18,15,TRBJ2-7,.,CASSPGTGQGYEQYF,TGTGCCAGCTCACCAGGCACGGGACAGGGGTACGAGCAGTACTTC
TRBD2,TRBV5-4,14,TRBJ2-3,.,CASSSGGGTDTQYF,TGTGCCAGCAGCTCTGGGGGGGGCACAGATACGCAGTATTTT
.,TRBV7-2,14,TRBJ2-7,few,CASSLVRAGYEQYF,TGTGCCAGCAGCTTAGTACGGGCGGGCTACGAGCAGTACTTC
TRBD1,TRBV5-1,12,TRBJ1-2,.,CASSLDRGGYTF,TGCGCCAGCAGCTTGGACAGGGGTGGCTACACCTTC
.,TRBV7-9,15,TRBJ2-7,.,CASSSPWRDSYEQYF,TGTGCCAGCAGCTCGCCTTGGCGGGACTCCTACGAGCAGTACTTC
TRBD2,TRBV24-1,16,TRBJ2-1,.,CATSAPSGSPYNEQFF,TGTGCCACCAGTGCTCCAAGCGGGAGTCCGTACAATGAGCAGTTCTTC
TRBD1,TRBV27,15,TRBJ1-4,.,CASSPDRGLGEKLFF,TGTGCCAGCAGTCCCGACAGGGGGCTCGGTGAAAAACTGTTTTTT
TRBD2,TRBV9,15,TRBJ2-2,.,CASSVDAGGTGELFF,TGTGCCAGCAGCGTAGACGCGGGAGGCACCGGGGAGCTGTTTTTT
TRBD1,TRBV28,14,TRBJ2-2,.,CASGTGARTGELFF,TGTGCCAGCGGGACAGGGGCGAGGACCGGGGAGCTGTTTTTT
.,TRBV2,14,TRBJ1-3,once,CASSARGSGNTIYF,TGTGCCAGCAGTGCCAGGGGATCTGGAAACACCATATATTTT
TRBD1,TRBV6-4,13,TRBJ2-2,few,CASSTGGSGELFF,TGTGCCAGCAGTACAGGGGGCTCCGGGGAGCTGTTTTTT
.,TRBV28,15,TRBJ2-7,.,CASSRGGASSYEQYF,TGTGCCAGCAGTCGGGGTGGAGCGAGCTCCTACGAGCAGTACTTC
TRBD2,TRBV9,17,TRBJ2-5,.,CASSVGPAGGPGETQYF,TGTGCCAGCAGCGTAGGTCCAGCGGGAGGGCCAGGAGAGACCCAGTACTTC
.,TRBV6-5,15,TRBJ2-4,.,CASSYSVSAKNIQYF,TGTGCCAGCAGTTACTCCGTATCAGCCAAAAACATTCAGTACTTC
.,TRBV5-1,16,TRBJ1-6,.,CASSLEGQGYNSPLHF,TGCGCCAGCAGCTTGGAGGGGCAGGGGTATAATTCACCCCTCCACTTT
.,TRBV29-1,14,TRBJ2-1,.,CSVESGGGYNEQFF,TGCAGCGTTGAATCGGGCGGAGGCTACAATGAGCAGTTCTTC
.,TRBV28,14,TRBJ1-1,.,CASSLGRGNTEAFF,TGTGCCAGCAGTTTAGGGCGGGGGAACACTGAAGCTTTCTTT
.,TRBV18,15,TRBJ2-2,few,CASSPGSGRAGELFF,TGTGCCAGCTCACCAGGTTCCGGCCGGGCCGGGGAGCTGTTTTTT
TRBD2,TRBV10-3,13,TRBJ2-1,.,CASQSSGNNEQFF,TGTGCCAGCCAATCTAGCGGGAACAATGAGCAGTTCTTC